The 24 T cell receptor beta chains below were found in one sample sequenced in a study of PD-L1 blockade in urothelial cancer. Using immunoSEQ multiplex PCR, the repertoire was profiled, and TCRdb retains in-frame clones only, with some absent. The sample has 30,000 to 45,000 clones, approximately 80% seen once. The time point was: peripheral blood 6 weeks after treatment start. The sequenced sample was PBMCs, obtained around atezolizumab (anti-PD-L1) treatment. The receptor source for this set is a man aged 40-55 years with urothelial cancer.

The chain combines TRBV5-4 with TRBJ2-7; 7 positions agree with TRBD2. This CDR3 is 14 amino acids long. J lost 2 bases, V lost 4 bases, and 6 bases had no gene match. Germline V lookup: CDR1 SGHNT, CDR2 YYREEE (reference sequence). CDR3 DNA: TGTGCCAGCAGCATGGCCGGGAGGACCTACGAGCAGTACTTC. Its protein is CASSMAGRTYEQYF.

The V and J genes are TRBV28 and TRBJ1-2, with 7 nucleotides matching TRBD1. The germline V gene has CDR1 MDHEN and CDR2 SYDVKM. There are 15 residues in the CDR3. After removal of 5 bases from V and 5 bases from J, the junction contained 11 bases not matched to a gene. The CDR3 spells CASSPATGALYGYTF. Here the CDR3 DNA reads TGTGCCAGCAGTCCCGCCACAGGGGCCCTTTATGGCTACACCTTC.

CDR3 nucleotides: TGTGCCAGCAGCGGCTCGGGAGGGGGCTTTGAAAAACTGTTTTTT. Its translation: CASSGSGGGFEKLFF. J is TRBJ1-4 and V is TRBV9, with 7 bases lining up with TRBD1. CDR3 length: 15 residues. Trimming removed 3 bases from V and 7 bases from J; junction bases left unmatched: 9. Looked up from germline, CDR1 is SGDLS and CDR2 is YYNGEE.

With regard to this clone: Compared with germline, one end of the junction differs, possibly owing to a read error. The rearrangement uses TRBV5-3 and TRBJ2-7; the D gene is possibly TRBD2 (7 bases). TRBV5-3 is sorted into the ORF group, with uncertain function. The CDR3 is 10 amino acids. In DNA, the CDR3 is TGTGCCAGAAGTAGGGGGGGGAAGGTCTTC. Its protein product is CARSRGGKVF.

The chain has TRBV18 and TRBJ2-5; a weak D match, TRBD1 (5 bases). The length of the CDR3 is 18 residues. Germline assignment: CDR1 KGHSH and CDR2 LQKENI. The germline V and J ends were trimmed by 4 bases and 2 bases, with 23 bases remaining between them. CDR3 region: CASSHVEVRGLIQETQYF. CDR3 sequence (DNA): TGTGCCAGCTCACATGTAGAAGTTAGGGGCCTCATTCAAGAGACCCAGTACTTC.

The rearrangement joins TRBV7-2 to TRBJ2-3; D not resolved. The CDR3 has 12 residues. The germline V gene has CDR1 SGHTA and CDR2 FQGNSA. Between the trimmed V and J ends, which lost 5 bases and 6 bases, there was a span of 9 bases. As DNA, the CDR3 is TGTGCCAGCAGCGAATTACGGGATACGCAGTATTTT. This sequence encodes CASSELRDTQYF.

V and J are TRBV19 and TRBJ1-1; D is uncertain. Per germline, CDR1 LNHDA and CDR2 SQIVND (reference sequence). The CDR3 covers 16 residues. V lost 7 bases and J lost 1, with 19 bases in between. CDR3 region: CASTRNTMRANTEAFF. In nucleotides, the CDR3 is TGTGCCAGTACCAGAAACACCATGCGGGCGAACACTGAAGCTTTCTTT.

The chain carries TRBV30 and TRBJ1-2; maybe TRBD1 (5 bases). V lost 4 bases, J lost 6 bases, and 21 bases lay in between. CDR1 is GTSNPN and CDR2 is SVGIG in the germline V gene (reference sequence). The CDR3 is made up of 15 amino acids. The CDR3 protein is CAWIGSGIVVDGYTF. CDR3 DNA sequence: TGTGCCTGGATTGGGTCAGGGATCGTTGTCGATGGCTACACCTTC.

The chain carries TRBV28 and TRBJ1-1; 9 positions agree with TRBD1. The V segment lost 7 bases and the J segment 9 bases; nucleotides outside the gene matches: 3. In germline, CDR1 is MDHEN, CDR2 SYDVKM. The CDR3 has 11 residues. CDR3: CASNYRGQAFF. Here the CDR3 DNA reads TGTGCCAGCAACTACAGGGGGCAAGCTTTCTTT.

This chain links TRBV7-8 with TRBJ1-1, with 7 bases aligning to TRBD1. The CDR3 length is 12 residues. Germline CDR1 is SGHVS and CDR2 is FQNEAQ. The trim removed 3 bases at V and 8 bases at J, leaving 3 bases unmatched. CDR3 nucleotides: TGTGCCAGCAGCTTTAAGACAGGGGAAGCTTTCTTT. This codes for CASSFKTGEAFF.

The CDR3 is CASSSGSLVGELFF. In DNA, the CDR3 is TGTGCCAGTAGTAGCGGGAGTTTAGTCGGGGAGCTGTTTTTT. The chain has TRBV19 and TRBJ2-2; TRBD2 matches at 7 bases. Germline lookup yields CDR1 LNHDA and CDR2 SQIVND (reference sequence). The CDR3 consists of 14 residues. The V segment lost 4 bases and the J segment 7 bases; nucleotides outside the gene matches: 6.

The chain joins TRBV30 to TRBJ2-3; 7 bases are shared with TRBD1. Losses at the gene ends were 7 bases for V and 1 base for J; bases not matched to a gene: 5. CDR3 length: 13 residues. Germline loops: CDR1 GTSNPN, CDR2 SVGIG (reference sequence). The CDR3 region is CALQGKGTDTQYF. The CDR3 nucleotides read TGTGCCTTACAGGGGAAAGGCACAGATACGCAGTATTTT.

The CDR3 reads CAVPGQGVGGYTF. The CDR3 nucleotides read TGTGCCGTTCCGGGACAGGGGGTTGGTGGCTACACCTTC. The chain recombines TRBV28 with TRBJ1-2, with 11 nucleotides matching TRBD1. Germline V gene sequence: CDR1 MDHEN, CDR2 SYDVKM. The ends lost 11 bases at V and 7 bases at J; junction bases unmatched: 9. The CDR3 is 13 residues long.

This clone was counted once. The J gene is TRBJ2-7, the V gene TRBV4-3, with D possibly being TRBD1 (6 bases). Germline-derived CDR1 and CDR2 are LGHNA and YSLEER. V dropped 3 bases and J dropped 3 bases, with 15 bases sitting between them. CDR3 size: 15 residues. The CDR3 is CASSQANRVDYEQYF. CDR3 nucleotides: TGCGCCAGCAGCCAGGCGAACAGGGTCGACTACGAGCAGTACTTC.

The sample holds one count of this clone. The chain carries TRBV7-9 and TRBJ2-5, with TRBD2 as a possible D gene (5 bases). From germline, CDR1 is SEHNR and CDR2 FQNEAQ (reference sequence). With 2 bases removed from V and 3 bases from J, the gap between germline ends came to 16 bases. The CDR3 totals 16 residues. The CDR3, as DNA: TGTGCCAGCAGCTTAAGCGGAACGGGAACAGAAGAGACCCAGTACTTC. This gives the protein CASSLSGTGTEETQYF.

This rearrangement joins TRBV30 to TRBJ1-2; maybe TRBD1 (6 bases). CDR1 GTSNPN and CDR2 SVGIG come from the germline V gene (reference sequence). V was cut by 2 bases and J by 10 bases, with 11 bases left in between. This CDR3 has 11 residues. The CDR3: CAWSTTGHYTF. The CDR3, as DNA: TGTGCCTGGAGTACCACAGGGCACTACACCTTC.

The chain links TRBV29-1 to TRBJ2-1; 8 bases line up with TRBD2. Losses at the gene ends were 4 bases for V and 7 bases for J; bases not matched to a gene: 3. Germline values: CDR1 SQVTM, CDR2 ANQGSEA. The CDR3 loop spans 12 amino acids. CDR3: CSVAGGRNEQFF. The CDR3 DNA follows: TGCAGCGTTGCGGGGGGGCGGAATGAGCAGTTCTTC.

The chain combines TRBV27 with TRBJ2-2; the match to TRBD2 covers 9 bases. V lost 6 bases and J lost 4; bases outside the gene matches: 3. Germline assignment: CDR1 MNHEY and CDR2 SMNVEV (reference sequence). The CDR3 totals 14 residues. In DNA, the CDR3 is TGTGCCAGCAGGGTTAGCGGGAGCACCGGGGAGCTGTTTTTT. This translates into CASRVSGSTGELFF.

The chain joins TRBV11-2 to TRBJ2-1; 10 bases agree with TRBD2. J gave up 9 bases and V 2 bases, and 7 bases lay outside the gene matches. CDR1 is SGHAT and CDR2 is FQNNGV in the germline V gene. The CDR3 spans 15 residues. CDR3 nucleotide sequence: TGTGCCAGCAGCTTACCTAGCGGGAGTTTCTCTGAGCAGTTCTTC. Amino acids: CASSLPSGSFSEQFF.

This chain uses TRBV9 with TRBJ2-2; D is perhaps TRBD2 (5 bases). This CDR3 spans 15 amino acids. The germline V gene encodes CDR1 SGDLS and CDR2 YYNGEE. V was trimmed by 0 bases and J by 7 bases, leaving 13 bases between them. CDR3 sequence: CASSVAVEDDGELFF. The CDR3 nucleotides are TGTGCCAGCAGCGTAGCTGTGGAGGATGACGGGGAGCTGTTTTTT.

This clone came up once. The CDR3 bases are TGTGCCAGCAGTCCGGAGCGGGAGCAAGGGGAGACCCAGTACTTC. Protein product: CASSPEREQGETQYF. This chain uses TRBV7-2 with TRBJ2-5; TRBD2 matches at 8 bases. CDR3 length: 15 amino acids. J lost 5 bases, V lost 6 bases, and 11 bases had no gene match. Germline V gives CDR1 SGHTA, CDR2 FQGNSA.

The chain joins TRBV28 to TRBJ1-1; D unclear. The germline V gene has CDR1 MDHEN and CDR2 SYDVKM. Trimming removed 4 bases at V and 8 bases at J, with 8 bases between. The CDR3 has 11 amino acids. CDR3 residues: CASSSGREAFF. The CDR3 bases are TGTGCCAGCAGTTCTGGCAGGGAAGCTTTCTTT.

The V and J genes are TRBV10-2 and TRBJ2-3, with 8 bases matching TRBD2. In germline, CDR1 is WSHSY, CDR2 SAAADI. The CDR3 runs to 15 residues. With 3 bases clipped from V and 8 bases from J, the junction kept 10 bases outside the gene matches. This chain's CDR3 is CASSDGGEGRVTQYF. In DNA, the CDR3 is TGCGCCAGCAGTGACGGGGGGGAGGGACGAGTTACGCAGTATTTT.

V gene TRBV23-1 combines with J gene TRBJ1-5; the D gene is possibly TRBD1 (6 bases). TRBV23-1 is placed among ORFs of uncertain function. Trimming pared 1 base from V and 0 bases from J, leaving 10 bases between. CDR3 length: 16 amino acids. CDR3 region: CASSQWTDYSNQPQHF. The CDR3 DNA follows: TGCGCCAGCAGTCAATGGACAGACTATAGCAATCAGCCCCAGCATTTT.